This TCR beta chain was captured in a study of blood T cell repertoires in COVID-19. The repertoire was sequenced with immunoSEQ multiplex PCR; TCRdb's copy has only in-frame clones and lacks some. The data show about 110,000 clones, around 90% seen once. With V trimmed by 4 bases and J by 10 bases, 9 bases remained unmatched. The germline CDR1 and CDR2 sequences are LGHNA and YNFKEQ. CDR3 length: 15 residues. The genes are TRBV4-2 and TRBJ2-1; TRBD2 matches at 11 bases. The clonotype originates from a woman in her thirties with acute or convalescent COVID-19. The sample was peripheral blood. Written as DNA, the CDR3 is TGTGCCAGCAGCCCCCAGGGGCCTAGCGGGGGGGAGCAGTTCTTC. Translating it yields CASSPQGPSGGEQFF.